The present entry profiles one TCR beta chain with its context. The data stem from a study of blood T cells in healthy people across ages. Alongside a J-beta primer mix, a sample-barcoded 5' primer served in a second PCR lasting 7 to 11 cycles. TCRdb analysed the 5' RACE reads with MiXCR anew, one entry per CDR3 protein. The sample consists of some 1.6 million distinct CDR3 sequences, almost 35% of them appearing once. This TCR was recovered from a woman aged 30 to 39 in good health. Input material: blood.

Written as DNA, the CDR3 is TGTGCCAGCAGCCGCGAGGGCAGGGGAACAGATACGCAGTATTTT. Translated: CASSREGRGTDTQYF. The V gene is TRBV6-4, the J gene TRBJ2-3; a weak D match, TRBD1 (6 bases). CDR3 length: 15 amino acids. Trimming cost V 6 bases and J 3 bases, with 16 bases left between them. Germline V gene data show CDR1 as MRHNA and CDR2 as SNTAGT.